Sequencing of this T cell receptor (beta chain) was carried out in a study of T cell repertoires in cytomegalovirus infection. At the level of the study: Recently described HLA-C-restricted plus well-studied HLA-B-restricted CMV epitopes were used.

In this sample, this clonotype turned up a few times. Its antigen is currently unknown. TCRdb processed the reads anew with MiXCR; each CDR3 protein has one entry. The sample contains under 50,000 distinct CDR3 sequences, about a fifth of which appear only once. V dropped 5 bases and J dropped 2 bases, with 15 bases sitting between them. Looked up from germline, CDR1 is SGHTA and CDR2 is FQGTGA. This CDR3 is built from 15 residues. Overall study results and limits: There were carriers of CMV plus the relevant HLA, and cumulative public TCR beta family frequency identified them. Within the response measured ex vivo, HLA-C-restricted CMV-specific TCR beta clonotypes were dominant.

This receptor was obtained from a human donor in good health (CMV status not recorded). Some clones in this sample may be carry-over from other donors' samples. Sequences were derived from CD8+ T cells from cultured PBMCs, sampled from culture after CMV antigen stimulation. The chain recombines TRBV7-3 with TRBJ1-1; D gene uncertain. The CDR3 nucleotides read TGTGCCAGCAGCGCCGTACGCGGCTCTAACACTGAAGCTTTCTTT. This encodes CASSAVRGSNTEAFF.